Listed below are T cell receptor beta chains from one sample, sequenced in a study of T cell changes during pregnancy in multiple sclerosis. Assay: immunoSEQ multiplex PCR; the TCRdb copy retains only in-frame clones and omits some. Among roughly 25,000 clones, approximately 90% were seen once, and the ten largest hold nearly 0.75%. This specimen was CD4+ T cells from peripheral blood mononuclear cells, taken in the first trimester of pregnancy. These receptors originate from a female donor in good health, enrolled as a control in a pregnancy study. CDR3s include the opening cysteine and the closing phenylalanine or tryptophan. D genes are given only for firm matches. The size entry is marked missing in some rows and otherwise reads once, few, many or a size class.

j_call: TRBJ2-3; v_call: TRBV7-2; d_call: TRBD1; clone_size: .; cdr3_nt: TGTGCCAGCGCCTCGGGACAGCTCGGCACAGATACGCAGTATTTT; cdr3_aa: CASASGQLGTDTQYF
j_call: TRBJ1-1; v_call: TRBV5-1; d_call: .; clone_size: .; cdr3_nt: TGCGCCAGCGCCCCAGGGGCCAACACTGAAGCTTTCTTT; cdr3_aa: CASAPGANTEAFF
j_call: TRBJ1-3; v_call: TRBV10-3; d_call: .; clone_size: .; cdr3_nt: TGTGCCATCAGTGAAGAGGGCCTCCAAGGAAACACCATATATTTT; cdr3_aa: CAISEEGLQGNTIYF
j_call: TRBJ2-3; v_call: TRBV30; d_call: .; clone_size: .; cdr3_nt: TGTGCCTGGGGCGGGGCCTTTCGTGGCGGTACGCAGTATTTT; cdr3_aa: CAWGGAFRGGTQYF
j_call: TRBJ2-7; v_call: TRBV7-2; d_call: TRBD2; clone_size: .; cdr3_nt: TGTGCCAGCAGCCCTACTAGCGGGGGGTCCCCCTACGAGCAGTACTTC; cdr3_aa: CASSPTSGGSPYEQYF
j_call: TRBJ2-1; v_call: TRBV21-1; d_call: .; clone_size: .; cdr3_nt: TGTGCCAGCAGCAAAGTGGGGAATGCTAGCGGGGGATACAATGAGCAGTTCTTC; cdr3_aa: CASSKVGNASGGYNEQFF
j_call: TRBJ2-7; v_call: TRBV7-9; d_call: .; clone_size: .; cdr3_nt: TGTGCCAGCAGCCCGCTGATCGGGTACGAGCAGTACTTC; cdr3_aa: CASSPLIGYEQYF
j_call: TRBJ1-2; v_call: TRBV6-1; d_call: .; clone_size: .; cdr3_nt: TGTGCCAGCAGTGAACTGACCGGGGAAGGAAGCTACACCTTC; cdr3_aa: CASSELTGEGSYTF
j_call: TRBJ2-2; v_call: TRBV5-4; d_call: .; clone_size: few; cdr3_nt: TGTGCCAGCAGAGCTAAAGGGAGTGACACCGGGGAGCTGTTTTTT; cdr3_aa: CASRAKGSDTGELFF
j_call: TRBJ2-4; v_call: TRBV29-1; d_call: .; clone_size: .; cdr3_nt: TGCAGCGTCTCGACTGGGGGAGGAGGAAACATTCAGTACTTC; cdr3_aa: CSVSTGGGGNIQYF
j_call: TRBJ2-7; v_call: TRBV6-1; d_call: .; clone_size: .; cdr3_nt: TGTGCCAGCCGATGGACATATTTCTACGAGCAGTACTTC; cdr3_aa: CASRWTYFYEQYF
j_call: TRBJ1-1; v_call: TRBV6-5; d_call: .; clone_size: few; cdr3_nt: TGTGCCAGCAGTCGGGACACTGAAGCTTTCTTT; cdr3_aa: CASSRDTEAFF
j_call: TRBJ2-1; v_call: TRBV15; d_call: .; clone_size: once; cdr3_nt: TGTGCCACCAGCGGTCAGGGTTCGTACAATGAGCAGTTCTTC; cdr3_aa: CATSGQGSYNEQFF
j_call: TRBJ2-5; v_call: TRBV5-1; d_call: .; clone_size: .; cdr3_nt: TGCGCCAGCAGCTTGAGTTCTGAGGAAGAGACCCAGTACTTC; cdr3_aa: CASSLSSEEETQYF
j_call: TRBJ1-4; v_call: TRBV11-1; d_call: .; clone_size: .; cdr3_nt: TGTGCCAGCAGCTTGGGGCGGACGAGTAATGAAAAACTGTTTTTT; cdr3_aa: CASSLGRTSNEKLFF
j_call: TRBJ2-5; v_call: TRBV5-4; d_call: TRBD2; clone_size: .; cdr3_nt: TGTGCCAGCAGCTTGGGACTAGCGGGGGGGCGAGTGAAGACCCAGTACTTC; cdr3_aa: CASSLGLAGGRVKTQYF
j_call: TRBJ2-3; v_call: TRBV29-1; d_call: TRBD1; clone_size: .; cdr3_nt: TGCAGCGTGGCCGACAGGGGAACAGATACGCAGTATTTT; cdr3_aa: CSVADRGTDTQYF
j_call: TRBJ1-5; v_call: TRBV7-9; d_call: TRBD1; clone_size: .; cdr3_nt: TGTGCCAGCAGCTTAGCCGGGACAGGGCTCAATCAGCCCCAGCATTTT; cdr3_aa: CASSLAGTGLNQPQHF
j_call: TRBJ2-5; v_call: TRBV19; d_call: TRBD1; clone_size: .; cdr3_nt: TGTGCCAGTAGTATGACAGGGGCTCAAGAGACCCAGTACTTC; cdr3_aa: CASSMTGAQETQYF
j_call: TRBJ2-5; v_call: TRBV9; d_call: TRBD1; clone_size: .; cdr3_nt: TGTGCCAGCAGCGTAACCCCTCGACAGGGGGTAGAGACCCAGTACTTC; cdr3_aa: CASSVTPRQGVETQYF
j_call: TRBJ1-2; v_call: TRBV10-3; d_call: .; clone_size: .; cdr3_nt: TGTGCCATCGGCCAGAACCCCGGGGACTATGGCTACACCTTC; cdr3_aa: CAIGQNPGDYGYTF
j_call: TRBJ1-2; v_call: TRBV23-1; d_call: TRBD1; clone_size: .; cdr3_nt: TGCGCCCAGGGGGCGAGGGATGGCTACACCTTC; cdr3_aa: CAQGARDGYTF
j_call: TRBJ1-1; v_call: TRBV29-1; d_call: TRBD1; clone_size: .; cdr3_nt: TGCAGCGTTGAAGACGTTTCAGGGGGACAGAACACTGAAGCTTTCTTT; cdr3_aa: CSVEDVSGGQNTEAFF
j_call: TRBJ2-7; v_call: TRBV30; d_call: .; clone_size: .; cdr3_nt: TGTGCCTGGAGTGTCGGGAGTCTGCAGTACTTC; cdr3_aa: CAWSVGSLQYF
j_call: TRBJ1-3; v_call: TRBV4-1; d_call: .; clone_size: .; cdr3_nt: TGCGCCAGCAGCCAAGACCAGGCCTCTGGAAACACCATATATTTT; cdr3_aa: CASSQDQASGNTIYF
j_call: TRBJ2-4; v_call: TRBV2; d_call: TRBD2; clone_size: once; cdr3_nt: TGTGCCAGCAGGGGGGCGGGAGGGGGAAACATTCAGTACTTC; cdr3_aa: CASRGAGGGNIQYF
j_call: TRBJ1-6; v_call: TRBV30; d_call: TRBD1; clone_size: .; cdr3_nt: TGTGCCTGGTCTGGGAGGACAGGGACTTCACCCCTCCACTTT; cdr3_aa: CAWSGRTGTSPLHF
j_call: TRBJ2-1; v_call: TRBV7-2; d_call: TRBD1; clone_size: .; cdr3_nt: TGTGCCAGCAGCTCGAGGGGGACAGGGCAAGTGGATGAGCAGTTCTTC; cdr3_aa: CASSSRGTGQVDEQFF
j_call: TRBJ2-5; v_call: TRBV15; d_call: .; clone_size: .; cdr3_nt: TGTGCCACCAGCAGACCTGTTATTGAGACCCAGTACTTC; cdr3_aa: CATSRPVIETQYF
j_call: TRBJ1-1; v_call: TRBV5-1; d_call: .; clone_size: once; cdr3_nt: TGCGCCAGCAGCGTCTATGCGGGGGACCGCACTGAAGCTTTCTTT; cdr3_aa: CASSVYAGDRTEAFF
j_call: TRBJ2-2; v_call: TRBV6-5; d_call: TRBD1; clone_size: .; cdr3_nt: TGTGCCAGCAGGGGGACAGGGAGCACCGGGGAGCTGTTTTTT; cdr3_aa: CASRGTGSTGELFF
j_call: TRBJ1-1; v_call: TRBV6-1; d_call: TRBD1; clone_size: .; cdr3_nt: TGTGCCAGCAGACAGGGGGCGGGAAACACTGAAGCTTTCTTT; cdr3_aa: CASRQGAGNTEAFF
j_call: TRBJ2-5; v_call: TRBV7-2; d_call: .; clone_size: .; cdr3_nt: TGTGCCAGCAGCTTATTGACAGAACAAGAGACCCAGTACTTC; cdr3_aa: CASSLLTEQETQYF
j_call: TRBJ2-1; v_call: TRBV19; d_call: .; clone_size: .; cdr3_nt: TGTGCCAGTAGCAACAGATACAATGAGCAGTTCTTC; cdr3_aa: CASSNRYNEQFF
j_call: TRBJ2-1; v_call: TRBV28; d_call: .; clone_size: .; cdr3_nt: TGTGCCAGCAGCCTTAGCGGCACGGAACAGCAGTTCTTC; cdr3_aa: CASSLSGTEQQFF
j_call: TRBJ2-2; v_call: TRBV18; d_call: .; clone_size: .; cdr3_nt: TGTGCCAGCTCACCATTGACAGAGCGCACCGGGGAGCTGTTTTTT; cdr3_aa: CASSPLTERTGELFF